The source of this T cell receptor beta chain is a study of blood T cell repertoires in COVID-19. The overall study: Acute and convalescent COVID-19 samples came from the United States, Italy and Spain.

Germline loops: CDR1 SQVTM, CDR2 ANQGSEA. With V trimmed by 4 bases and J by 8 bases, 4 bases remained unmatched. The CDR3 extends over 12 amino acids. The data were produced by immunoSEQ multiplex PCR, yet TCRdb's version contains in-frame clones alone and is incomplete. Of approximately 290,000 clones listed, around 91% were seen once; the top ten hold around 13%. The specimen sequenced was peripheral blood. This receptor was obtained from a woman aged 55-70 years with acute or convalescent COVID-19. This chain uses TRBV29-1 with TRBJ1-2; 10 bases map to TRBD1. Written as DNA, the CDR3 is TGCAGCGTTGGGGACAGGGGCCAGGGCTACACCTTC. This encodes CSVGDRGQGYTF.